One TCR beta chain is described in this entry. The antigen remains undetermined. The CDR3 is 12 amino acids. The V gene's germline CDR1 is SGHNT and CDR2 YYREEE (reference sequence). Between the trimmed V and J ends, which lost 1 base and 6 bases, there was a span of 7 bases. The data were taken from a study of long-term antiretroviral therapy in people with HIV. Broader study findings: Pre-ART clonal expansions dominated every time point's repertoire. Repertoires with HIV possessed tighter CDR3 length spans than those of controls. Transplant donor controls retained higher diversity, though diversity increased after ART.

The assay used was immunoSEQ (version v3.0), run at survey level. The protocol was immunoSEQ multiplex PCR, while the TCRdb copy is restricted to in-frame clones and leaves out a portion. The sample has approximately 29,000 clones, nearly 95% seen once. Participants living with HIV all received treatment in the United States. The V call is TRBV5-4, the J call TRBJ1-2; D gene ambiguous. The specimen comprised unsorted PBMCs, sampled 6.2 years after starting antiretroviral therapy. The receptor comes from a man in his forties with HIV. The CDR3 sequence: CASSLNGNGYTF. The CDR3 DNA follows: TGTGCCAGCAGCTTGAACGGGAATGGCTACACCTTC.